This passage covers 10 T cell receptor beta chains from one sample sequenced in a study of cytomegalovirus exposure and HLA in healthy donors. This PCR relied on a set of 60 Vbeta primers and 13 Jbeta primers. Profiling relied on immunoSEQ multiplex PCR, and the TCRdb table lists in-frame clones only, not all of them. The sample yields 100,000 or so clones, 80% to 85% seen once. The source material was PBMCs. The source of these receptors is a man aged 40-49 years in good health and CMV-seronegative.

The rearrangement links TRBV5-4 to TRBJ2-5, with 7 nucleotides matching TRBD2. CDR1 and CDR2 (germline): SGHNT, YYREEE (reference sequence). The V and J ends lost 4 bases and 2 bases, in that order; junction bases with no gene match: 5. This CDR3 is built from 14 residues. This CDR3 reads CASSGRAAQETQYF. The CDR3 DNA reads TGTGCCAGCAGCGGGAGGGCAGCTCAAGAGACCCAGTACTTC.

The CDR3 loop reads CASDSGTGGEAFF. The CDR3 nucleotides are TGTGCCAGCGACTCCGGGACAGGGGGCGAAGCTTTCTTT. The genes are TRBV19 and TRBJ1-1, with 12 bases matching TRBD1. J was trimmed by 8 bases and V by 9 bases; bases with no gene match: 7. This CDR3 is built from 13 residues. Germline CDR1 and CDR2: LNHDA and SQIVND (reference sequence).

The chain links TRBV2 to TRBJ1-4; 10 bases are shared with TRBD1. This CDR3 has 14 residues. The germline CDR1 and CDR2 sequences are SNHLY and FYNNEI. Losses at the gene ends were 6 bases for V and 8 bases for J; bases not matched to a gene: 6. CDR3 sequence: CASSDRTGGEKLFF. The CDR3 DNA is TGTGCCAGCAGCGATAGGACAGGGGGAGAAAAACTGTTTTTT.

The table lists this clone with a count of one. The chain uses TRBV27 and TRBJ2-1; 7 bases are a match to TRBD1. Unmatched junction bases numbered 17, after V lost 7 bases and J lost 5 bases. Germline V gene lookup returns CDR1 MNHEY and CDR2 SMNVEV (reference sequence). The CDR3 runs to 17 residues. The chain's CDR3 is CASKSVTGRTSDNEQFF. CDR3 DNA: TGTGCCAGCAAGTCGGTGACAGGGCGTACATCGGACAATGAGCAGTTCTTC.

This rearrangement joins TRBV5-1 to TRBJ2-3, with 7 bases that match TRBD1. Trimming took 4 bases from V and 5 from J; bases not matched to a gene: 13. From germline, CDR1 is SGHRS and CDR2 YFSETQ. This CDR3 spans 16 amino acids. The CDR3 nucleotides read TGCGCCAGCAGCCCGGGACACGTATCAGGGGGAGATACGCAGTATTTT. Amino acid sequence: CASSPGHVSGGDTQYF.

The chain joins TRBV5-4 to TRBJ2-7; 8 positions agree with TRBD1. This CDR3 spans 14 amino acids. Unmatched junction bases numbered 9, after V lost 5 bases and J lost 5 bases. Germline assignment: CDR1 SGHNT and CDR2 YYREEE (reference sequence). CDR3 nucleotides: TGTGCCAGCAGACCTAGACAGGGGTCCCACGAGCAGTACTTC. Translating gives CASRPRQGSHEQYF.

The CDR3: CASSQDYRGGYGYTF. The CDR3 DNA reads TGCGCCAGCAGCCAAGATTACAGGGGAGGCTATGGCTACACCTTC. The V and J genes are TRBV4-3 and TRBJ1-2; TRBD1 matches at 7 bases. Trimming cost V 0 bases and J 4 bases; bases outside gene matches: 5. The CDR3 is 15 amino acids. Per germline, CDR1 LGHNA and CDR2 YSLEER.

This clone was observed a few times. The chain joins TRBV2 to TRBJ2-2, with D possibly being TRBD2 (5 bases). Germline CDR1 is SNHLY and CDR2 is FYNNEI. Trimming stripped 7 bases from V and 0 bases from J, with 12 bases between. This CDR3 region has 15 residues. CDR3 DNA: TGTGCCAGCACTAGCACCCGTTCGAACACCGGGGAGCTGTTTTTT. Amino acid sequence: CASTSTRSNTGELFF.

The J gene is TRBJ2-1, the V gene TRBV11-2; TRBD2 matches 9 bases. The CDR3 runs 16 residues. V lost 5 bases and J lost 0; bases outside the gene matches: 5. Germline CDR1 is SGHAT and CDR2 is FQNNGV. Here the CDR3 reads CASSPRAGGSYNEQFF. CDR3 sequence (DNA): TGTGCCAGCAGCCCGCGAGCGGGGGGCTCCTACAATGAGCAGTTCTTC.

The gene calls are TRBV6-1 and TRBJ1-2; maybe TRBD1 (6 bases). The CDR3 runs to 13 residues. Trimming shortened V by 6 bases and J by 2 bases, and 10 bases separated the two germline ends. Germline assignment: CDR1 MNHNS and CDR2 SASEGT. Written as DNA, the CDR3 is TGTGCCAGCAGGTGGGGACACAACTATGGCTACACCTTC. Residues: CASRWGHNYGYTF.